These T cell receptor beta chains were read from a single sample in a study of shared clonotypes between healthy human individuals. Libraries were prepared by immunoSEQ multiplex PCR; TCRdb keeps only in-frame clonotypes and omits some of them. Of approximately 320,000 clones listed, roughly 70% are singletons. Sequenced input: memory CD4+ T cells sorted from blood. These receptors were collected from a man under 40 in good health. CDR3s include the opening cysteine and the closing phenylalanine or tryptophan. The D gene is left open where the match is weak. The size of a clone is reported for some rows only, either as once, few or many, or as a class for expanded clones.

d_gene	v_gene	len	abundance	j_gene	CDR3nt	CDR3aa
NA	TRBV25-1	15	NA	TRBJ2-3	TGTGCCAGCAGTGAATTTGTGGGAGAAGGGGGTACGCAGTATTTT	CASSEFVGEGGTQYF
NA	TRBV7-6	15	NA	TRBJ2-1	TGTGCCAGCAGCTTCGGGAGTGTTACGTACAATGAGCAGTTCTTC	CASSFGSVTYNEQFF
NA	TRBV20-1	10	NA	TRBJ2-7	TGCAGTGCTACGTCTGTCGAGCAGTACTTC	CSATSVEQYF
NA	TRBV2	14	few	TRBJ1-1	TGTGCCAGCAGGAGAACATACATGAACACTGAAGCTTTCTTT	CASRRTYMNTEAFF
NA	TRBV7-3	14	NA	TRBJ2-1	TGTGCCAGCAGCTTAATAATGTCTGGGGGTGAGCAGTTCTTC	CASSLIMSGGEQFF
TRBD2	TRBV2	14	few	TRBJ2-1	TGTGCCAGCAGTGCCGGGACTAGTTCTGGTGAGCAGTTCTTC	CASSAGTSSGEQFF
NA	TRBV6-6	15	NA	TRBJ1-2	TGTGCCAGCAGTTACTCGCAGGGGCCGGGCTATGGCTACACCTTC	CASSYSQGPGYGYTF
NA	TRBV7-9	14	NA	TRBJ2-7	TGTGCCAGCAGCTTAGCTCACAGGTCGGATGAGCAGTACTTC	CASSLAHRSDEQYF
NA	TRBV6-5	12	NA	TRBJ2-5	TGTGCCAGCAGTTTCGCCAAAGAGACCCAGTACTTC	CASSFAKETQYF
NA	TRBV13	15	NA	TRBJ2-3	TGTGCCAGCAGCTCCCCCGGAGGGCCTAGCGATACGCAGTATTTT	CASSSPGGPSDTQYF
NA	TRBV27	13	NA	TRBJ2-1	TGTGCCAGCAGTCCCACAAGGTGGTATGAGCAGTTCTTC	CASSPTRWYEQFF
NA	TRBV4-1	15	NA	TRBJ2-5	TGCGCCAGCAGCCAAGGCGTATCTCCCGGGGAGACCCAGTACTTC	CASSQGVSPGETQYF
TRBD2	TRBV7-2	15	NA	TRBJ2-1	TGTGCCAGCAGCCTAGCGGGAGGGTTGGGAAATGAGCAGTTCTTC	CASSLAGGLGNEQFF
TRBD2	TRBV11-3	15	once	TRBJ2-5	TGTGCCAGCAGCCCCACTAGCGGGACCGTAGAGACCCAGTACTTC	CASSPTSGTVETQYF
TRBD2	TRBV2	15	once	TRBJ2-7	TGTGCCAGCAGGGGCCCTGGACTAGCGGGCTACGAGCAGTACTTC	CASRGPGLAGYEQYF
NA	TRBV11-2	16	NA	TRBJ2-4	TGTGCCAGCAGCTTAGAGGGAGGACTAGCCAAAAACATTCAGTACTTC	CASSLEGGLAKNIQYF
TRBD2	TRBV29-1	15	NA	TRBJ2-1	TGCAGCGTTGAAGCTCGGGACTACCTCGACGGTGAGCAGTTCTTC	CSVEARDYLDGEQFF
TRBD2	TRBV11-2	15	NA	TRBJ2-7	TGTGCCAGCAGCCCCAAATTAGCGGGCCTGTACGAGCAGTACTTC	CASSPKLAGLYEQYF
NA	TRBV27	16	NA	TRBJ2-7	TGTGCCAGCAGCACCGGGGTGGGGAAACCCTCCTACGAGCAGTACTTC	CASSTGVGKPSYEQYF
TRBD2	TRBV7-6	13	NA	TRBJ2-3	TGTGCCAGCAGCTTCGGACTAGAGGATACGCAGTATTTT	CASSFGLEDTQYF
NA	TRBV28	19	NA	TRBJ2-7	TGTGCCAGCAGTCCACACTGGGTAGGTTTGGACTCAAATCCTGACGAGCAGTACTTC	CASSPHWVGLDSNPDEQYF
NA	TRBV5-5	14	NA	TRBJ2-7	TGTGCCAGCAGCTTGGCCCCATCACCCTTCGAGCAGTACTTC	CASSLAPSPFEQYF
TRBD1	TRBV2	14	NA	TRBJ2-7	TGTGCCAGCAGGCAGACAGGGGGGGTCCACGAGCAGTACTTC	CASRQTGGVHEQYF
NA	TRBV28	15	NA	TRBJ2-7	TGTGCCAGCAGTGGCCGGGCCAGGGGCCCCTACGAGCAGTACTTC	CASSGRARGPYEQYF
NA	TRBV9	15	NA	TRBJ2-3	TGTGCCAGCAGCGTCGCCGAAATGAGGACAGATACGCAGTATTTT	CASSVAEMRTDTQYF
NA	TRBV7-3	13	NA	TRBJ2-5	TGTGCCAGCAGCTTAGGGGAGCTAGAGACCCAGTACTTC	CASSLGELETQYF
NA	TRBV4-1	14	NA	TRBJ2-3	TGCGCCAGCAGCCAAGGAATATCAGTGGGTACGCAGTATTTT	CASSQGISVGTQYF
NA	TRBV7-9	17	NA	TRBJ1-1	TGTGCCAGCAGCCCCGTGGCGGGGGGGGTAGGTAACACTGAAGCTTTCTTT	CASSPVAGGVGNTEAFF
NA	TRBV2	14	NA	TRBJ1-3	TGTGCCAGCAGTGAGGTCAGGGCTGGAAACACCATATATTTT	CASSEVRAGNTIYF
NA	TRBV2	14	once	TRBJ1-4	TGTGCCAGCAGTGCGCAGGGACTTAATGAAAAACTGTTTTTT	CASSAQGLNEKLFF
NA	TRBV29-1	12	NA	TRBJ2-5	TGCAGCGGGACAACTGGGCAAGAGACCCAGTACTTC	CSGTTGQETQYF
NA	TRBV2	13	few	TRBJ1-5	TGTGCCAGCAGGTCACAGGGCAATCAGCCCCAGCATTTT	CASRSQGNQPQHF
TRBD2	TRBV7-6	15	few	TRBJ2-5	TGTGCCAGCAGCTTAGTAGCGGGAGAGGAGGAGACCCAGTACTTC	CASSLVAGEEETQYF
NA	TRBV5-1	14	few	TRBJ2-3	TGCGCCAGCAGAAGACAAAACAGGGATGATACGCAGTATTTT	CASRRQNRDDTQYF
NA	TRBV15	17	few	TRBJ2-2	TGTGCCACCAGCAGTTACTCGGGACTCCCAGGGGCCGGGGAGCTGTTTTTT	CATSSYSGLPGAGELFF
NA	TRBV5-5	14	NA	TRBJ2-1	TGTGCCAGCGCCAAGGTCGGGGGAGGCAATGAGCAGTTCTTC	CASAKVGGGNEQFF
NA	TRBV28	16	NA	TRBJ2-3	TGTGCCAGCAGTTCCCGGGGCCACTCTAGCACAGATACGCAGTATTTT	CASSSRGHSSTDTQYF
NA	TRBV7-9	14	NA	TRBJ2-7	TGTGCCAGCAGCTTAGCGGGAGTCTCCTACGAGCAGTACTTC	CASSLAGVSYEQYF
NA	TRBV7-8	15	NA	TRBJ2-7	TGTGCCAGCAGCCGTACCGACCCAGGGAACTACGAGCAGTACTTC	CASSRTDPGNYEQYF
NA	TRBV30	13	NA	TRBJ1-1	TGTGCCTGGAGTGACCGGGCGAACACTGAAGCTTTCTTT	CAWSDRANTEAFF
NA	TRBV29-1	12	NA	TRBJ1-5	TGCAGCGCGGGACATCTGAATCAGCCCCAGCATTTT	CSAGHLNQPQHF
TRBD2	TRBV30	16	NA	TRBJ2-5	TGTGCCTGGAGCGGGGGGCGAGCGGGAGGGACAGAGACCCAGTACTTC	CAWSGGRAGGTETQYF
NA	TRBV18	16	NA	TRBJ2-2	TGTGCCAGCTCACCTTTTAGCGGAGGTAACACCGGGGAGCTGTTTTTT	CASSPFSGGNTGELFF
NA	TRBV7-8	14	NA	TRBJ2-3	TGTGCCAGCAGCTTAGCGGGGGACCCTGATACGCAGTATTTT	CASSLAGDPDTQYF
NA	TRBV28	13	NA	TRBJ1-1	TGTGCCAGCAGTTTACACAGTAACACTGAAGCTTTCTTT	CASSLHSNTEAFF
TRBD2	TRBV5-6	16	NA	TRBJ2-4	TGTGCCAGCAGCTTGGCGTCTAGCGGGAGATGGAACATTCAGTACTTC	CASSLASSGRWNIQYF
NA	TRBV5-4	14	once	TRBJ1-2	TGTGCCAGCAGTCGCGCCAGGGATGACTATGGCTACACCTTC	CASSRARDDYGYTF
TRBD2	TRBV11-2	17	NA	TRBJ2-5	TGTGCCAGCAGCTTAGGGACTAGCGGGAGGTTCCCAGAGACCCAGTACTTC	CASSLGTSGRFPETQYF